The T cell receptor beta chain described here comes from a study of shared clonotypes between healthy human individuals. This clone appeared once. In the same sample, other DNA sequences code for this CDR3. The CDR3 is made up of 11 amino acids. In germline, CDR1 is SGHDT, CDR2 YYEEEE. V shed 0 bases and J shed 7 bases, with 4 bases lying between them. The table came from immunoSEQ multiplex PCR; TCRdb's copy has only in-frame clones and leaves some out. The sample lists over 950,000 clones, 70% to 85% occurring once. The chain employs TRBV5-6 and TRBJ1-2; D uncertain. The material sequenced was memory CD4+ T cells from PBMCs. This sample's subset: CD45RA-negative fraction. The clonotype originates from a man in his late teens or twenties in good health. Some clones in this sample may be carry-over from other donors' samples. CDR3 nucleotide sequence: TGTGCCAGCAGCTTGGCGGGTGGCTACACCTTC. It yields the protein CASSLAGGYTF. Filled out from reference TRBV5-6 and TRBJ1-2, the complete variable domain reads DAGVTQSPTHLIKTRGQQVTLRCSPKSGHDTVSWYQQALGQGPQFIFQYYEEEERQRGNFPDRFSGHQFPNYSSELNVNALLLGDSALYLCASSLAGGYTFGSGTRLTVV.